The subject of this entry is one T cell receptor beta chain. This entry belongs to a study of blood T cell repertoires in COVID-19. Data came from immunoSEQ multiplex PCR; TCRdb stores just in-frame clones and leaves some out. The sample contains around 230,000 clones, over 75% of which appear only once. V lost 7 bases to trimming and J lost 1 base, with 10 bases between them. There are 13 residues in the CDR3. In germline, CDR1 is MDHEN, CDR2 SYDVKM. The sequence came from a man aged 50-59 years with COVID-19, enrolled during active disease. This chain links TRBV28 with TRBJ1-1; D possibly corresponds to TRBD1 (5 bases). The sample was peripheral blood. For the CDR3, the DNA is TGTGCCAGCACTGGACACCAGAACACTGAAGCTTTCTTT. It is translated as CASTGHQNTEAFF.